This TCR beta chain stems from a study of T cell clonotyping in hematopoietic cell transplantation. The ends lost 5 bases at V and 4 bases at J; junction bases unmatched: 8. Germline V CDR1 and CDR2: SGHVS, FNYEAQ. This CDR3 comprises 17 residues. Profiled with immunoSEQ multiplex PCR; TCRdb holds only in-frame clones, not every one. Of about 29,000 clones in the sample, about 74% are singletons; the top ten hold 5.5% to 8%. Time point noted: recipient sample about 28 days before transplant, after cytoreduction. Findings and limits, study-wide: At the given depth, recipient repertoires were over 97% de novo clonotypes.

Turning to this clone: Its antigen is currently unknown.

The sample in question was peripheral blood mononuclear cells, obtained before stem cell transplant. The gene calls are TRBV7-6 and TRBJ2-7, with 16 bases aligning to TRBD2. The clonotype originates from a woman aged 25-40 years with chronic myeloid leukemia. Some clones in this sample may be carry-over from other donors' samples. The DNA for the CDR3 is TGTGCCAGCAGCATTGGGACTAGCGGGGGGGCGTCTTACGAGCAGTACTTC. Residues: CASSIGTSGGASYEQYF.